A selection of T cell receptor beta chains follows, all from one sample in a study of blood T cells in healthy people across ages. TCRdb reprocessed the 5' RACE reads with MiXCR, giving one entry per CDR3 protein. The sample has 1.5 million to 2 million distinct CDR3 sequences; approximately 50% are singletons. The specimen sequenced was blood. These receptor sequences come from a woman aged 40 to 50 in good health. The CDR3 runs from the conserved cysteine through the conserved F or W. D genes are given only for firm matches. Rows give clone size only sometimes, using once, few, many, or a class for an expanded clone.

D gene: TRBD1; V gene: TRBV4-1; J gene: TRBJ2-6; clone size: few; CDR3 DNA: TGCGCCAGCAGCCAAGAAATGATGACTCGGGGACAGGGGTACGGTGGGGCCAACGTCCTGACTTTC; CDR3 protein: CASSQEMMTRGQGYGGANVLTF
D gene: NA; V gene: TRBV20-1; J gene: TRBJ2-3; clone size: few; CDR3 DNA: TGCAGTGCTAGAGATCCTCTGGCGGGGAGGCAGTATTTT; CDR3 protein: CSARDPLAGRQYF
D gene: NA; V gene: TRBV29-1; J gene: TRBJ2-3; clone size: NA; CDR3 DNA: TGCAGCGCGACAGCGGGTCAGGGAAATCAGCCCCAGTATTTT; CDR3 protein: CSATAGQGNQPQYF
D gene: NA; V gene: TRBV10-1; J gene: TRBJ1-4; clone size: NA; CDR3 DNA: TGCGCCAGCTCGATCGATGGGAATGGAAAACTGTTTTTT; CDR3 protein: CASSIDGNGKLFF
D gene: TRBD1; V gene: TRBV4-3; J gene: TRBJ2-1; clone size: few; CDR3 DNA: TGCGCCAGCAGCCAGGGACAGGGGGAGTGGAATGAGCAGTTCTTC; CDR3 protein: CASSQGQGEWNEQFF
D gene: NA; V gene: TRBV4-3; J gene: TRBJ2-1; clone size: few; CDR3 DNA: TGCGCCAGCAGCCAAGATGGCGAGAAAGAGCAGTTCTTC; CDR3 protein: CASSQDGEKEQFF
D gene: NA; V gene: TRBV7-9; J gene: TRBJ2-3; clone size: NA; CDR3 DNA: TGTGCCAGCAGCGCGGACTACACAGATACGCAGTATTTT; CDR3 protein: CASSADYTDTQYF
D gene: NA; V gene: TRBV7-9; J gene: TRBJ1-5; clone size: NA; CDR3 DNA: TGTGCCACCGATACAGGGATTTTGGGCAATCAGCCCCAGCATTTT; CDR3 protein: CATDTGILGNQPQHF
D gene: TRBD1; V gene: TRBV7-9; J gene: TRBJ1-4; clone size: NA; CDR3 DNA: TGTGCCAGCAGCTTACAGGGACAGGCATATGAAAAACTGTTTTTT; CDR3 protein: CASSLQGQAYEKLFF
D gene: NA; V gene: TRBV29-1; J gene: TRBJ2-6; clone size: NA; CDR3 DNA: TGCAGCGTTGTAGGGGGGCTGAGCTCTGGGGCCAACGTCCTGACTTTC; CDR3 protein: CSVVGGLSSGANVLTF
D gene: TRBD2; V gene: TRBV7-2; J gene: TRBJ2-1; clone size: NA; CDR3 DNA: TGTGCCAGCAGCTTATGGACTAGCGACGATGAGCAGTTCTTC; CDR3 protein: CASSLWTSDDEQFF
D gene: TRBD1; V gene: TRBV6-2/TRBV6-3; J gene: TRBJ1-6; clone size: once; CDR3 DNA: TGTGCCAGCAGGACAGGGTACTCACCCCTCCACTTT; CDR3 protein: CASRTGYSPLHF
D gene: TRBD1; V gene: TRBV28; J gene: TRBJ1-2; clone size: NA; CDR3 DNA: TGTGCCAGCAGTTCGCCCGACAGGGAAAGAGCTAACTATGGCTACACCTTC; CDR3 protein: CASSSPDRERANYGYTF
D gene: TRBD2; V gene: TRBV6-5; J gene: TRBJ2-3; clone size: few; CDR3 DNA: TGTGCCAGCAGTATAGCGGGATTCACAGATACGCAGTATTTT; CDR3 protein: CASSIAGFTDTQYF
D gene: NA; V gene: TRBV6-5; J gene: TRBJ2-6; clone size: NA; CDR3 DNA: TGTGCCAGCAGTTCGACAGCACTGAACGTCCTGACTTTC; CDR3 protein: CASSSTALNVLTF
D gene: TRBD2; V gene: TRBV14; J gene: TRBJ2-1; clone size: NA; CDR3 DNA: TGTGCCAGCAGCCATCGGACTAGCGGGGGGACTGAGCAGTTCTTC; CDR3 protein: CASSHRTSGGTEQFF
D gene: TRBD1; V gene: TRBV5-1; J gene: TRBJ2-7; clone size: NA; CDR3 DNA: TGCGCCAGCAGCACCACAGGGGGCGCGGGGTACGAGCAGTACTTC; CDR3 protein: CASSTTGGAGYEQYF
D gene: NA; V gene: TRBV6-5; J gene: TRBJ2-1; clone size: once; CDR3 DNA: TGTGCCAGCGGGGGAGACAGTGGGTCCTACAATGAGCAGTTCTTC; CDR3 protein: CASGGDSGSYNEQFF
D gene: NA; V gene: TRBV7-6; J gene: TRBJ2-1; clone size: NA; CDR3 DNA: TGTGCCAGCAGCTTAGGTACAATGGATGAGCAGTTCTTC; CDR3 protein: CASSLGTMDEQFF
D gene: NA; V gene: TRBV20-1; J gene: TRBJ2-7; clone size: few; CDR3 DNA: TGCAGTGCCCTAAGGGGCACCTACGAGCAGTACTTC; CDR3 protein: CSALRGTYEQYF
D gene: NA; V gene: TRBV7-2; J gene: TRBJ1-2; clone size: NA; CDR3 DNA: TGTGCCAGCAGCTTAATGTCCGCGGCCTATGGCTACACCTTC; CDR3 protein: CASSLMSAAYGYTF
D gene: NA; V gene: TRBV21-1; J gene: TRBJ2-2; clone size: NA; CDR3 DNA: TGTGCCAGCAGCAAAGAGGTCAGGGTGGGAGCCGGGGAGCTGTTTTTT; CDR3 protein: CASSKEVRVGAGELFF
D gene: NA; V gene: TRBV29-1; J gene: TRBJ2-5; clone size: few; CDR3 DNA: TGCAGCGGCCTAAGGGTGGAGACCCAGTACTTC; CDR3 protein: CSGLRVETQYF
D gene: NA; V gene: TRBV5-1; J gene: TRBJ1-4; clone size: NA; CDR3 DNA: TGCGCCAGCAGCTTACAGGGTTTAGATAATGAAAAACTGTTTTTT; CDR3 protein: CASSLQGLDNEKLFF
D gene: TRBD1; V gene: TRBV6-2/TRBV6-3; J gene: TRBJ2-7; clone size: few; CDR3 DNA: TGTGCCAGCAGTTACACCAGGACAGGCTCCTCCGAGCAGTACTTC; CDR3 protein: CASSYTRTGSSEQYF
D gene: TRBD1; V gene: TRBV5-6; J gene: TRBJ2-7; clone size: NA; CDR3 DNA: TGTGCCAGCAGCTTCCCGGACAGGGAATACGAGCAGTACTTC; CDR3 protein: CASSFPDREYEQYF
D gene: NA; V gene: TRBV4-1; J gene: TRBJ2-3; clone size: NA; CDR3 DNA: TGCGCCAGCAGCCAAGATCAGCGCCCGAACGGAGATACGCAGTATTTT; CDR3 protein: CASSQDQRPNGDTQYF
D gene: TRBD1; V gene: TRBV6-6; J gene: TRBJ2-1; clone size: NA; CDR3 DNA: TGTGCCAGCAGTTACCCAGCCGGGACAGGGAAAAAGGAGCAGTTCTTC; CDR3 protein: CASSYPAGTGKKEQFF
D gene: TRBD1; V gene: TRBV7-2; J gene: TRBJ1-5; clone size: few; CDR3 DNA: TGTGCCAGCAGCCCATCGGGACAGGGCCGGAGTCAGCATTTT; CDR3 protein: CASSPSGQGRSQHF
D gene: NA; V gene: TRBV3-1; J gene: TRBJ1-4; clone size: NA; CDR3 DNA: TGTGCCAGCAGCCGCAACTCTCACGGGGGGGAAAAACTGTTTTTT; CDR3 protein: CASSRNSHGGEKLFF
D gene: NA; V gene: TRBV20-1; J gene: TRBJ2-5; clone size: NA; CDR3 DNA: TGCAGTGCTCCCACGTTCCAAGAGACCCAGTACTTC; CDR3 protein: CSAPTFQETQYF
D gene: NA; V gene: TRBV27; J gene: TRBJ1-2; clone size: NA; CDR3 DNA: TGTGCCAGCAGTCCCCAGACAGGAGAGGATGATGGGGCTAACTATGGCTACACCTTC; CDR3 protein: CASSPQTGEDDGANYGYTF
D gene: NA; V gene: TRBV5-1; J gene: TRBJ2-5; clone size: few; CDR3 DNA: TGCGCCAGCAGCTTGGCCCCGGTCGTCGGGGAGACCCAGTACTTC; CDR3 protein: CASSLAPVVGETQYF
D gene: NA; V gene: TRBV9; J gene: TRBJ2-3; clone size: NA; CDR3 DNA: TGTGCCAGCAGCGACTCGGCCTTAGTCGGAGGGAGATTACCGCAGTATTTT; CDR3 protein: CASSDSALVGGRLPQYF
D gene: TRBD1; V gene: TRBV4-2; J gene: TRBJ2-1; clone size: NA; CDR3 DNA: TGTGCCAGCAGCCATAGACAGGGGGCCCCAATGAACAATGAGCAGTTCTTC; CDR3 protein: CASSHRQGAPMNNEQFF
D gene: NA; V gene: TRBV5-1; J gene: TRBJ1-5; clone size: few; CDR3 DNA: TGCGCCAGCAGCTTGGTCGCGGGGGCGAATCAGCCCCAGCATTTT; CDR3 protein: CASSLVAGANQPQHF
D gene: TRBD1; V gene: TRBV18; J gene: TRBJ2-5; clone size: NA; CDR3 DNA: TGTGCCAGCTCACCAAACAGGGGAATGGAGACCCAGTACTTC; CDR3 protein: CASSPNRGMETQYF
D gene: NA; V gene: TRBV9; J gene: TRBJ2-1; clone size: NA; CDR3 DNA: TGTGCCAGCAGCGCAGGAGGAGTCAATGAGCAGTTCTTC; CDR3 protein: CASSAGGVNEQFF
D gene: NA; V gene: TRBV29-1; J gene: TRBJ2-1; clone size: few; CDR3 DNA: TGCAGCGTGGAACCTACAGGGCCCCCGCAGTTCTTC; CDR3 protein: CSVEPTGPPQFF
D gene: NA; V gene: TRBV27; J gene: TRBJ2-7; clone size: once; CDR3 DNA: TGTGCCAGCAGTTTGTCTGGACTGCCCTACAATGAGCAGTACTTC; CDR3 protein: CASSLSGLPYNEQYF
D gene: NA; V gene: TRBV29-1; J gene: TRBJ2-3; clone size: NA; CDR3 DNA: TGCAGCGTTGAAGGGACAGGAGGGGCAGATACGCAGTATTTT; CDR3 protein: CSVEGTGGADTQYF
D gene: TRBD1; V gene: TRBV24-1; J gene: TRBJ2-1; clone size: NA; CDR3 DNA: TGTGCCACCAGTGACGTCGAGGGGGCTTTCTACAATGAGCAGTTCTTC; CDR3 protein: CATSDVEGAFYNEQFF
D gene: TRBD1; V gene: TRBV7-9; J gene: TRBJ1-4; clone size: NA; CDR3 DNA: TGTGCCAGCAGAGAAGCCGGGACAGGGGTCGAAAAACTGTTTTTT; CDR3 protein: CASREAGTGVEKLFF
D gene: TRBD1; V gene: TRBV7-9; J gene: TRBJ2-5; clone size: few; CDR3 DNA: TGTGCCAGCAGCAAACCGGGACAGGGGCAAGAGACCCAGTACTTC; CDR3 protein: CASSKPGQGQETQYF
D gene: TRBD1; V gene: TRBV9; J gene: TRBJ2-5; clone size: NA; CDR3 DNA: TGTGCCAGCAGCGTAGGACTCGGGACAGCACAAGAGACCCAGTACTTC; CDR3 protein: CASSVGLGTAQETQYF
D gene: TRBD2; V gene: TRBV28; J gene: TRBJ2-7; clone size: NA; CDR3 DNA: TGTGCCAGCCTCCCCCAGCTGGGCGGGGGCTCCTACGAGCAGTACTTC; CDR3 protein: CASLPQLGGGSYEQYF
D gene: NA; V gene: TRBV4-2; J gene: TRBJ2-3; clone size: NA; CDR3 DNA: TGTGCCAGCAGCCAAGCGAGCGGGACAAGCACAGATACGCAGTATTTT; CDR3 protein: CASSQASGTSTDTQYF
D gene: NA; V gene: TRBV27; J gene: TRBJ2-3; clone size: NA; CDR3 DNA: TGTGCCAGCAATTTGGGGAGCCCAGATACGCAGTATTTT; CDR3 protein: CASNLGSPDTQYF
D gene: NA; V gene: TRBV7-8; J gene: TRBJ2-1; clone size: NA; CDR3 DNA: TGTGCCAGCAGCCACGGGACGGACAATGAGCAGTTCTTC; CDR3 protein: CASSHGTDNEQFF
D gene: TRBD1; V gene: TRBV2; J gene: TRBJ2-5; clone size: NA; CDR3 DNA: TGTGCCAGCAACCATGACAGGGCTACTGAGCAGTACTTC; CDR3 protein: CASNHDRATEQYF